These T cell receptor beta chains were read from a single sample in a study of cytomegalovirus exposure and HLA in healthy donors. Assay: immunoSEQ multiplex PCR; the TCRdb copy retains only in-frame clones and omits some. The sample's table shows about 150,000 clones. Input material: PBMCs. Receptors were obtained from a man aged 25 to 40 in good health and CMV-seronegative. Both conserved end residues are part of each CDR3. The D gene is left open where the match is weak.

J gene,V gene,CDR3 length,D gene,CDR3 protein,CDR3 DNA
TRBJ1-5,TRBV9,16,TRBD1,CASSAGQADSNQPQHF,TGTGCCAGCAGCGCTGGACAGGCCGATAGCAATCAGCCCCAGCATTTT
TRBJ2-2,TRBV5-1,13,NA,CASSLAYTGELFF,TGCGCCAGCAGCTTGGCCTACACCGGGGAGCTGTTTTTT
TRBJ1-5,TRBV10-3,16,NA,CAISDQDRGSNQPQHF,TGTGCCATCAGTGATCAGGACCGGGGGAGCAATCAGCCCCAGCATTTT
TRBJ1-1,TRBV5-1,16,TRBD1,CASSGPGQGVQTEAFF,TGCGCCAGCAGCGGACCGGGACAGGGGGTTCAAACTGAAGCTTTCTTT
TRBJ1-1,TRBV7-2,14,NA,CASSLQGLNTEAFF,TGTGCCAGCAGCTTACAGGGCCTGAACACTGAAGCTTTCTTT
TRBJ2-1,TRBV6-6,14,TRBD1,CASRPGTGYNEQFF,TGTGCCAGCAGGCCCGGGACAGGGTACAATGAGCAGTTCTTC
TRBJ2-5,TRBV30,15,TRBD2,CAWGQGLASGETQYF,TGTGCCTGGGGGCAAGGGTTGGCTAGCGGTGAGACCCAGTACTTC
TRBJ2-7,TRBV7-9,13,TRBD2,CASSSGGGYEQYF,TGTGCCAGCAGCTCGGGGGGAGGGTACGAGCAGTACTTC
TRBJ1-3,TRBV2,14,NA,CASSVQGSGNTIYF,TGTGCCAGCAGCGTTCAGGGGTCTGGAAACACCATATATTTT
TRBJ2-1,TRBV28,15,TRBD2,CASRVPAGGHNEQFF,TGTGCCAGCAGAGTCCCAGCGGGAGGACACAATGAGCAGTTCTTC
TRBJ2-3,TRBV5-4,15,TRBD1,CASSARDRYTDTQYF,TGTGCCAGCAGCGCCCGGGACAGATACACAGATACGCAGTATTTT
TRBJ1-5,TRBV21-1,16,NA,CARGGGEQGRIQPQHF,TGTGCCAGAGGGGGAGGGGAACAGGGCAGAATTCAGCCCCAGCATTTT
TRBJ1-5,TRBV12-5,15,TRBD1,CASGLQTGNNQPQHF,TGTGCTAGTGGGCTCCAGACAGGGAACAATCAGCCCCAGCATTTT
TRBJ2-7,TRBV19,12,NA,CASSSTHYEQYF,TGTGCCAGTAGTTCGACACATTACGAGCAGTACTTC
TRBJ2-7,TRBV19,13,TRBD1,CASSFRGTYEQYF,TGTGCCAGTTCCTTCAGGGGGACCTACGAGCAGTACTTC
TRBJ2-1,TRBV29-1,13,NA,CSVDTGLFNEQFF,TGCAGCGTTGATACTGGGCTGTTCAATGAGCAGTTCTTC
TRBJ1-5,TRBV2,14,NA,CASSPQGSNQPQHF,TGTGCCAGCAGTCCCCAGGGGAGCAATCAGCCCCAGCATTTT
TRBJ2-7,TRBV5-1,18,TRBD2,CASSLVPGGTSGDYEQYF,TGCGCCAGCAGCTTGGTGCCAGGGGGAACTAGCGGGGATTACGAGCAGTACTTC
TRBJ1-5,TRBV28,14,TRBD1,CATHGTGTGQPQHF,TGTGCCACCCACGGGACAGGGACGGGCCAGCCCCAGCATTTT
TRBJ2-3,TRBV5-1,17,TRBD2,CASSSWTSGISTDTQYF,TGCGCCAGCAGCTCCTGGACTAGCGGGATTTCCACAGATACGCAGTATTTT
TRBJ2-3,TRBV2,11,NA,CATRDTDTQYF,TGTGCCACCCGAGACACAGATACGCAGTATTTT
TRBJ2-3,TRBV6-5,16,TRBD2,CASSFPGLAGPNTQYF,TGTGCCAGCAGTTTCCCGGGACTAGCGGGACCCAATACGCAGTATTTT
TRBJ2-7,TRBV6-1,15,TRBD2,CASSAGSGSSYEQYF,TGTGCCAGCAGTGCAGGTAGCGGGAGCTCCTACGAGCAGTACTTC
TRBJ1-1,TRBV30,14,NA,CAWSSGDLNTEAFF,TGTGCCTGGAGTTCAGGCGACCTGAACACTGAAGCTTTCTTT
TRBJ2-1,TRBV5-1,15,TRBD2,CASSLTSGGRNEQFF,TGCGCCAGCAGCTTGACCAGCGGGGGGAGGAATGAGCAGTTCTTC
TRBJ2-7,TRBV30,18,NA,CAWSVRIFETSTYYEQYF,TGTGCCTGGAGTGTAAGGATTTTCGAGACTTCCACCTACTACGAGCAGTACTTC
TRBJ2-1,TRBV7-9,14,NA,CASVPLHWYNEQFF,TGTGCCAGCGTTCCACTACACTGGTACAATGAGCAGTTCTTC
TRBJ2-1,TRBV7-6,16,TRBD2,CASSTLGAGGDNEQFF,TGTGCCAGCAGCACCCTAGGGGCGGGAGGGGACAATGAGCAGTTCTTC
TRBJ2-7,TRBV1,13,NA,CTSRSVPSTEQYF,TGCACCAGCAGGTCCGTTCCCTCTACTGAGCAGTACTTC
TRBJ1-2,TRBV28,14,NA,CASSRQAAGYGYTF,TGTGCCAGCAGCCGACAGGCTGCAGGCTATGGCTACACCTTC
TRBJ2-3,TRBV5-1,14,NA,CASSGGAEADTQYF,TGCGCCAGCTCTGGAGGGGCTGAGGCAGATACGCAGTATTTT
TRBJ1-1,TRBV28,17,NA,CASSPYIPGAMNTEAFF,TGTGCCAGCAGTCCATATATCCCTGGGGCAATGAACACTGAAGCTTTCTTT
TRBJ1-1,TRBV18,15,NA,CASSTVIQGDTEAFF,TGTGCCAGCTCGACGGTGATACAGGGAGACACTGAAGCTTTCTTT
TRBJ2-1,TRBV5-1,18,TRBD2,CASSSKSGGRAIDNEQFF,TGCGCCAGCAGCTCAAAGTCTGGCGGGAGGGCCATAGACAATGAGCAGTTCTTC
TRBJ2-5,TRBV15,17,TRBD2,CATSRDLTSGRGLEQYF,TGTGCCACCAGCAGAGATCTGACTAGCGGGAGGGGATTGGAGCAGTACTTC
TRBJ1-1,TRBV11-2,13,NA,CASSSYRALRPFF,TGTGCCAGCAGCTCATACAGGGCACTCCGCCCTTTCTTT
TRBJ1-2,TRBV6-6,13,NA,CASSYDRGKGYTF,TGTGCCAGCAGTTATGACCGAGGGAAAGGCTACACCTTC
TRBJ2-5,TRBV9,16,TRBD1,CASSVGGRGRGETQYF,TGTGCCAGCAGCGTAGGAGGCAGGGGGCGCGGAGAGACCCAGTACTTC
TRBJ2-7,TRBV12-1,15,NA,CASSLRDSESYEQYF,TGTGCCAGCAGTCTGAGGGACTCCGAAAGTTACGAGCAGTACTTC
TRBJ2-7,TRBV2,12,TRBD1,CASKDRGYEQYF,TGTGCCAGCAAAGACAGGGGGTACGAGCAGTACTTC
TRBJ2-1,TRBV19,13,TRBD2,CASSMRTSNEQFF,TGTGCCAGTAGTATGAGGACTAGTAATGAGCAGTTCTTC
TRBJ1-3,TRBV27,15,NA,CASSLTGSRGNTIYF,TGTGCCAGCAGCCTGACAGGATCTCGTGGAAACACCATATATTTT
TRBJ2-7,TRBV9,15,TRBD1,CASSRGQGPFGEQYF,TGTGCCAGCAGCCGGGGACAGGGACCCTTTGGGGAGCAGTACTTC
TRBJ1-2,TRBV27,14,NA,CASSLGTGNYGYTF,TGTGCCAGCAGTTTGGGTACAGGGAACTATGGCTACACCTTC
TRBJ1-3,TRBV19,15,NA,CASKTDRSSGNTIYF,TGTGCCAGTAAAACCGACAGAAGCTCTGGAAACACCATATATTTT
TRBJ2-7,TRBV4-1,16,NA,CASSQWVGGRRYEQYF,TGCGCCAGCAGCCAGTGGGTCGGGGGGCGAAGGTACGAGCAGTACTTC
TRBJ2-1,TRBV5-4,17,TRBD2,CASSSEGRGGFYNEQFF,TGTGCCAGCAGCTCCGAGGGGCGGGGGGGATTTTACAATGAGCAGTTCTTC
TRBJ2-2,TRBV6-6,16,NA,CASSYLVRVRTGELFF,TGTGCCAGCAGTTACCTCGTGAGGGTGCGAACCGGGGAGCTGTTTTTT
TRBJ2-1,TRBV4-1,16,NA,CASSTRGEESYNEQFF,TGCGCCAGCAGCACGCGTGGGGAGGAGTCCTACAATGAGCAGTTCTTC
TRBJ2-7,TRBV2,17,TRBD1,CASSEGAPGQGRNEQYF,TGTGCCAGCAGTGAGGGGGCTCCCGGACAGGGAAGGAACGAGCAGTACTTC
TRBJ1-2,TRBV5-4,12,NA,CASSLPSGGYTF,TGTGCCAGCAGCTTGCCTTCGGGTGGCTACACCTTC
TRBJ2-1,TRBV10-3,18,TRBD2,CAISECPLAGGPNYEQFF,TGTGCCATCAGTGAGTGCCCGCTAGCGGGAGGGCCAAACTATGAGCAGTTCTTC
TRBJ2-3,TRBV28,14,NA,CASSTRQGADTQYF,TGTGCCAGCAGTACTCGCCAGGGCGCAGATACGCAGTATTTT
TRBJ2-7,TRBV6-5,14,TRBD2,CASSRASGSYEQYF,TGTGCCAGCAGCCGGGCTAGCGGGAGCTACGAGCAGTACTTC